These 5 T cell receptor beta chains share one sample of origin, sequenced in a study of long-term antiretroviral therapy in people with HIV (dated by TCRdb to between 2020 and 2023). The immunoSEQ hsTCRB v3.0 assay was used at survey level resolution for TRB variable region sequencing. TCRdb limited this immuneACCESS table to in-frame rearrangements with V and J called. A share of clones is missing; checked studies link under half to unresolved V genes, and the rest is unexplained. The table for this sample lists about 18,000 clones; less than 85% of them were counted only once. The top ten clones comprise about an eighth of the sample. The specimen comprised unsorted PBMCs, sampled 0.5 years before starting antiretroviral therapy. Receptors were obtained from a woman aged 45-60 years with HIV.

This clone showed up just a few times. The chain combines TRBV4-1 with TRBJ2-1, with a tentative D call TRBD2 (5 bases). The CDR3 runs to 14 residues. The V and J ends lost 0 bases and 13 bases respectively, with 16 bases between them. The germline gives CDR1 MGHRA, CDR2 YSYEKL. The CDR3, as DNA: TGCGCCAGCAGCCAAGAATCAGAGGGAATTTCTCAGTTCTTC. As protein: CASSQESEGISQFF.

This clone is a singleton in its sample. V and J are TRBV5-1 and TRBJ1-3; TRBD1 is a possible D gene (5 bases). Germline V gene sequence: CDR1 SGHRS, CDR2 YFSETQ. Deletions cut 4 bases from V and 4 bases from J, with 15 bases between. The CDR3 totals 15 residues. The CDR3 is CASSVESTEGNTIYF. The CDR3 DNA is TGCGCCAGCAGCGTCGAATCGACAGAAGGAAACACCATATATTTT.

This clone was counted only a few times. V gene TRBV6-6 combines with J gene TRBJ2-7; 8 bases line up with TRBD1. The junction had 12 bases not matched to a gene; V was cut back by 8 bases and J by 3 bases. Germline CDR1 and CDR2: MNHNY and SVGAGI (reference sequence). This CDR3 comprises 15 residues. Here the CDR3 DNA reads TGTGCCAGCCGCCTAGGGACAGGAGCAAGCTACGAGCAGTACTTC. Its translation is CASRLGTGASYEQYF.

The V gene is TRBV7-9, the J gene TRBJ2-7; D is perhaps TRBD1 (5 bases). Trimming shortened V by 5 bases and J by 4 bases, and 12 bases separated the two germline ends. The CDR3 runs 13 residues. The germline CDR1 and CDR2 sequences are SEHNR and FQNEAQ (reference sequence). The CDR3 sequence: CASSPRQGYEQYV. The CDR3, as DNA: TGTGCCAGCAGCCCCCGTCAGGGTTACGAGCAGTACGTC.

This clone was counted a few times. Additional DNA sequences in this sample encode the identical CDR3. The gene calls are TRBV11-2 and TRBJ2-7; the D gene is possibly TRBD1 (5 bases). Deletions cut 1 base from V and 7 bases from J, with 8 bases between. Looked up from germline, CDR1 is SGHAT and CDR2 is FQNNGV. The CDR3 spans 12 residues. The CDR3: CASSLVKGEQYF. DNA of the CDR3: TGTGCCAGCAGCTTAGTAAAGGGGGAGCAGTACTTC.